The source of this TCR beta chain is a study of cytomegalovirus exposure and HLA in healthy donors. Germline CDR1 and CDR2: LGHNA and YNFKEQ. The CDR3 totals 16 residues. V lost 4 bases and J 0 bases, leaving 13 bases between the germline ends. Primers for the PCR totalled 60 Vbeta and 13 Jbeta. Clones were read by immunoSEQ multiplex PCR, and TCRdb kept only the in-frame ones, dropping some. The repertoire holds about 93,000 clones, with about 80% as singletons. Specimen: PBMCs. The sequence came from a man aged 30 to 39 in good health and CMV-seronegative. This sequence joins TRBV4-2 and TRBJ2-1; D remains unclear. As DNA, the CDR3 is TGTGCCAGCAGCCGAGAGGCGCCTAGCTCCTACAATGAGCAGTTCTTC. Amino acid sequence: CASSREAPSSYNEQFF.